Listed below are T cell receptor beta chains from one sample, sequenced in a study of cytomegalovirus exposure and HLA in healthy donors. This table comes from immunoSEQ multiplex PCR, and its TCRdb copy is limited to in-frame clones, with some not included. The ten top clones account for 2.5% to 3%, within a sample of 70,000 or so clones. Sequenced: PBMCs. The source is a man aged 40-49 years in good health and CMV-seronegative. CDR3s include the opening cysteine and the closing phenylalanine or tryptophan. Each record gives: V gene, J gene, D gene, CDR3 protein, CDR3 DNA. The D gene is left open where the match is weak.

TRBV9	TRBJ2-7	TRBD1	CASSRTGAGNEQYF	TGTGCCAGCAGCAGGACAGGGGCAGGCAACGAGCAGTACTTC
TRBV5-1	TRBJ2-1	TRBD2	CASSGLAGTSYNEQFF	TGCGCCAGCAGCGGTTTAGCGGGGACCTCCTACAATGAGCAGTTCTTC
TRBV29-1	TRBJ1-1	-	CSVEKGEQWRTEAFF	TGCAGCGTTGAAAAGGGAGAACAGTGGCGGACTGAAGCTTTCTTT
TRBV7-6	TRBJ1-5	TRBD1	CASSLGTGSQPQHF	TGTGCCAGCAGCCTAGGGACAGGGAGCCAGCCCCAGCATTTT
TRBV7-9	TRBJ1-1	-	CASSKKNAQEPFF	TGTGCCAGCAGTAAAAAGAACGCACAGGAACCTTTCTTT
TRBV7-6	TRBJ2-1	TRBD1	CASSLTGTGNNEQFF	TGTGCCAGCAGCTTGACCGGGACAGGGAACAATGAGCAGTTCTTC
TRBV5-1	TRBJ2-2	-	CASSLDGGDTGELFF	TGCGCCAGCAGCTTGGACGGGGGAGACACCGGGGAGCTGTTTTTT
TRBV2	TRBJ2-4	TRBD1	CASTEDRGAKNIQYF	TGTGCCAGCACCGAAGACAGGGGAGCCAAAAACATTCAGTACTTC
TRBV13	TRBJ2-7	TRBD2	CASSRREGSYEQYF	TGTGCCAGCAGTCGGCGGGAGGGGAGTTACGAGCAGTACTTC
TRBV15	TRBJ1-3	TRBD1	CATSGQGRERDTIYF	TGTGCCACCAGCGGACAGGGCCGCGAGAGAGACACCATATATTTT
TRBV4-1	TRBJ2-3	TRBD2	CASSQFQAGGEHTDTQYF	TGCGCCAGCAGCCAATTCCAAGCGGGGGGCGAACATACAGATACGCAGTATTTT
TRBV5-6	TRBJ1-4	-	CASSLGRGFGEKLFF	TGTGCCAGCAGCTTGGGTAGGGGTTTTGGTGAAAAACTGTTTTTT
TRBV6-1	TRBJ1-3	TRBD1	CASSDPRGPGNTIYF	TGTGCCAGCAGTGACCCCAGGGGGCCTGGAAACACCATATATTTT
TRBV30	TRBJ1-2	TRBD1	CAWSADRGYYGYTF	TGTGCCTGGAGTGCGGACAGGGGCTACTATGGCTACACCTTC
TRBV7-3	TRBJ1-1	TRBD1	CASSLNPQGGTEAFF	TGTGCCAGCAGCTTAAACCCACAGGGGGGAACTGAAGCTTTCTTT
TRBV5-1	TRBJ2-3	-	CASSLDEPRTDTQYF	TGCGCCAGCAGCTTGGATGAGCCCCGCACAGATACGCAGTATTTT
TRBV5-1	TRBJ2-6	-	CASSFSSAGRANVLTF	TGCGCCAGCAGCTTTTCCAGCGCGGGGAGGGCCAACGTCCTGACTTTC
TRBV11-1	TRBJ2-4	TRBD1	CASSPRTGEKNIQYF	TGTGCCAGCAGCCCCCGGACAGGGGAAAAAAACATTCAGTACTTC
TRBV7-9	TRBJ1-5	-	CASSLVRGKGNQPQHF	TGTGCCAGCAGCTTAGTCCGGGGGAAAGGGAATCAGCCCCAGCATTTT
TRBV11-2	TRBJ2-5	TRBD2	CASSVRLAQGTQYF	TGTGCCAGCAGCGTCAGACTAGCCCAAGGGACCCAGTACTTC
TRBV28	TRBJ2-7	-	CASSSSGLSVYEQYF	TGTGCCAGCAGTTCCTCAGGGTTATCGGTCTACGAGCAGTACTTC
TRBV28	TRBJ2-1	TRBD2	CASTSSGNNEQFF	TGTGCCAGCACGTCTAGCGGTAACAATGAGCAGTTCTTC
TRBV5-1	TRBJ1-6	TRBD1	CASRMGQGNSPLHF	TGCGCCAGCAGGATGGGACAGGGGAATTCACCCCTCCACTTT
TRBV7-2	TRBJ1-2	-	CASSLSQARYTF	TGTGCCAGCAGCTTGTCACAGGCTCGCTACACCTTC
TRBV5-1	TRBJ1-2	-	CASSLDSYGYTF	TGCGCCAGCAGCTTGGACAGTTATGGCTACACCTTC
TRBV4-1	TRBJ1-5	-	CASSRLVEGQPRHF	TGCGCCAGCAGCCGCCTTGTGGAGGGCCAGCCCCGGCATTTT
TRBV18	TRBJ1-5	-	CASSPDNNQPQHF	TGTGCCAGCTCACCGGACAACAATCAGCCCCAGCATTTT
TRBV27	TRBJ2-2	-	CASTPSGRTNTGELFF	TGTGCCAGCACCCCTTCGGGCAGGACAAACACCGGGGAGCTGTTTTTT
TRBV6-1	TRBJ1-2	TRBD1	CASSGQGTYGYTF	TGTGCCAGCAGTGGACAGGGTACCTATGGCTACACCTTC
TRBV6-1	TRBJ2-3	-	CASSEQGSTDTQYF	TGTGCCAGCAGTGAACAGGGAAGCACAGATACGCAGTATTTT
TRBV28	TRBJ1-1	-	CASSMGGGTEAFF	TGTGCCAGCAGCATGGGGGGAGGAACTGAAGCTTTCTTT
TRBV6-6	TRBJ2-7	-	CAIREVGSSYEQYF	TGTGCGATTCGCGAGGTGGGGAGCTCCTACGAGCAGTACTTC
TRBV6-6	TRBJ1-6	TRBD1	CASRDRAGNSPLHF	TGTGCCAGCAGGGACAGGGCCGGCAATTCACCCCTCCACTTT
TRBV4-3	TRBJ1-2	TRBD1	CASSQAGTGGYYGYTF	TGCGCCAGCAGCCAAGCCGGGACAGGGGGATACTATGGCTACACCTTC
TRBV6-6	TRBJ1-5	TRBD1	CASSSGMDRVRQPQHF	TGTGCCAGCAGTAGTGGGATGGACAGGGTGCGGCAGCCCCAGCATTTT
TRBV19	TRBJ2-7	-	CASSLAHNPAGDTHQPYYEQYF	TGTGCCAGTAGTCTCGCACACAACCCCGCGGGGGACACCCACCAACCGTACTACGAGCAGTACTTC
TRBV5-1	TRBJ1-1	-	CASSFSGNTEAFF	TGCGCCAGCAGCTTCTCGGGGAACACTGAAGCTTTCTTT
TRBV6-5	TRBJ2-7	TRBD1	CASSWDRGPYEQYF	TGTGCCAGCAGCTGGGACAGGGGGCCCTACGAGCAGTACTTC
TRBV5-4	TRBJ2-3	TRBD1	CASSKGQGTDTQYF	TGTGCCAGCAGCAAAGGACAGGGGACAGATACGCAGTATTTT
TRBV2	TRBJ1-3	TRBD1	CASTEADRVSSTIYF	TGTGCCAGCACTGAAGCGGACAGGGTGTCAAGCACCATATATTTT
TRBV28	TRBJ2-3	-	CASSLRGGATDTQYF	TGTGCCAGCAGTTTGCGGGGAGGTGCGACAGATACGCAGTATTTT
TRBV11-1	TRBJ2-5	TRBD2	CASSAGLAGFLIETQYF	TGTGCCAGCAGCGCCGGACTAGCGGGGTTTCTCATAGAGACCCAGTACTTC
TRBV7-8	TRBJ2-1	-	CASSQEGLGYNEQFF	TGTGCCAGCAGCCAAGAGGGTTTGGGTTACAATGAGCAGTTCTTC
TRBV5-1	TRBJ2-5	TRBD1	CASSPDADRGLWETQYF	TGCGCCAGCAGCCCAGACGCAGACAGGGGGCTTTGGGAGACCCAGTACTTC
TRBV2	TRBJ1-2	-	CASSEQGYGYTF	TGTGCCAGCAGTGAACAGGGCTATGGCTACACCTTC
TRBV19	TRBJ1-2	-	CASSTPFTGDYGYTF	TGTGCCAGTAGTACCCCTTTCACCGGTGACTATGGCTACACCTTC
TRBV2	TRBJ1-1	-	CASSTEANTEAFF	TGTGCCAGTTCGACAGAAGCTAACACTGAAGCTTTCTTT
TRBV11-2	TRBJ2-5	TRBD2	CASSLAGGLGETQYF	TGTGCCAGCAGCCTAGCGGGGGGATTAGGAGAGACCCAGTACTTC
TRBV29-1	TRBJ2-3	-	CSVEDPGINTQYF	TGCAGCGTTGAAGATCCGGGAATCAATACGCAGTATTTT
TRBV7-8	TRBJ2-7	TRBD2	CASSSRAGASPYEQYF	TGTGCCAGCAGCTCGAGAGCGGGGGCTTCTCCCTACGAGCAGTACTTC
TRBV5-1	TRBJ2-2	-	CASSLESRDTGELFF	TGCGCCAGCAGCTTGGAGAGTCGGGATACCGGGGAGCTGTTTTTT
TRBV4-1	TRBJ2-7	TRBD1	CASSHTSDRALQGAYEQYF	TGCGCCAGCAGCCATACATCTGACAGAGCACTACAGGGGGCCTACGAGCAGTACTTC
TRBV11-1	TRBJ2-7	-	CASSPPASAYEQYF	TGTGCCAGCAGCCCGCCGGCTAGCGCCTACGAGCAGTACTTC